Shown below are 27 T cell receptor beta chains from a single sample sequenced in a study of identical twins (dated by TCRdb to the mid-2010s). The method was 5' RACE. Data came from an Illumina HiSeq 2000. TCRdb redid the processing of the public reads, applying fastp at Q25 and MiXCR, and retained in-frame beta chains. Each entry merges the rows of one CDR3 protein and shows their most common DNA and genes. This sample is represented by hundreds of thousands of distinct CDR3 sequences; around 7.5% of them were singletons. The ten largest clones add up to around 1.6% of the sample. This sample was shared with a second study, whose subject was yellow fever vaccine responses in identical twins.

What was sequenced was PBMCs. The receptors were sampled from a woman aged 18-29 years in good health.

The rearrangement links TRBV7-8 to TRBJ2-5; D gene unclear. The length of the CDR3 is 14 residues. Germline V gene lookup returns CDR1 SGHVS and CDR2 FQNEAQ. The ends were cut back, 0 bases at V and 2 bases at J, with 7 bases in the middle. The CDR3 is CASSLAAKQETQYF. CDR3 DNA: TGTGCCAGCAGCTTAGCGGCTAAACAAGAGACCCAGTACTTC. Full variable domain (missing parts from reference TRBV7-8 and TRBJ2-5): GAGVSQSPRYKVAKRGQDVALRCDPISGHVSLFWYQQALGQGPEFLTYFQNEAQLDKSGLPSDRFFAERPEGSVSTLKIQRTQQEDSAVYLCASSLAAKQETQYFGPGTRLLVL.

In this sample, this clonotype turned up a few times. This chain joins TRBV4-2 and TRBJ2-7; 10 nucleotides match TRBD2. The germline V gene encodes CDR1 LGHNA and CDR2 YNFKEQ. The ends lost 1 base at V and 5 bases at J; junction bases unmatched: 8. This CDR3 region has 16 residues. For the CDR3, the DNA is TGTGCCAGCAGCCAAGCCATTACTAGCGGGACGAACGAGCAGTACTTC. It encodes CASSQAITSGTNEQYF.

This clonotype was detected a few times. The chain carries TRBV27 and TRBJ2-1, with D unclear. Germline values: CDR1 MNHEY, CDR2 SMNVEV (reference sequence). V shed 8 bases and J shed 6 bases, with 11 bases lying between them. The CDR3 contains 12 residues. The CDR3: CASLGNGNEQFF. CDR3 nucleotides: TGTGCCAGCCTCGGTAACGGCAATGAGCAGTTCTTC.

The rearrangement uses TRBV20-1 and TRBJ1-1; 7 nucleotides align to TRBD1. The CDR3 covers 14 residues. CDR1 DFQATT and CDR2 SNEGSKA come from the germline V gene (reference sequence). V shed 5 bases, J shed 1 base, and the junction held 7 bases outside the gene matches. CDR3: CSAGEGQWNTEAFF. Here the CDR3 DNA reads TGCAGTGCTGGGGAGGGACAGTGGAACACTGAAGCTTTCTTT.

This clonotype was observed many times. V gene TRBV10-3 combines with J gene TRBJ1-1, with D uncertain. CDR3 length equals 13 residues. The V gene lost 2 bases and the J gene lost 4 bases, with 8 bases spanning the gap. Looked up from germline, CDR1 is ENHRY and CDR2 is SYGVKD. CDR3 sequence (DNA): TGTGCCATCAGTGAGGGTATAGGCACTGAAGCTTTCTTT. It encodes CAISEGIGTEAFF.

The sample holds a few counts of this clonotype. The gene calls are TRBV6-1 and TRBJ1-5, with 11 bases lining up with TRBD1. The CDR3 sequence is 18 residues long. The V gene's germline CDR1 is MNHNS and CDR2 SASEGT. V was clipped by 8 bases and J by 2 bases; unmatched bases: 14. The CDR3 protein is CASLREGQGAWGNQPQHF. Written as DNA, the CDR3 is TGTGCCAGCCTACGTGAAGGACAGGGGGCTTGGGGCAATCAGCCCCAGCATTTT.

The chain has TRBV7-2 and TRBJ2-1, with unresolved D. Germline V lookup: CDR1 SGHTA, CDR2 FQGNSA. There are 13 residues in the CDR3. The germline V and J ends were trimmed by 0 bases and 7 bases, with 7 bases remaining between them. CDR3 in amino acids: CASSLARLNEQFF. The DNA for the CDR3 is TGTGCCAGCAGCTTAGCACGGCTGAATGAGCAGTTCTTC.

This clonotype showed up just a few times. The chain has TRBV20-1 and TRBJ1-3; D not resolved. Germline CDR1 DFQATT, CDR2 SNEGSKA (reference sequence). The V gene lost 1 base and the J gene lost 4 bases, with 11 bases spanning the gap. The CDR3 is made up of 14 amino acids. In DNA, the CDR3 is TGCAGTGCTAGAGGGGAATGGGCCGGAAACACCATATATTTT. Translating it yields CSARGEWAGNTIYF.

V gene TRBV7-9 combines with J gene TRBJ2-2; D is uncertain. The CDR3 sequence is 17 residues long. The ends were cut back, 5 bases at V and 0 bases at J, with 16 bases in the middle. Germline V gene sequence: CDR1 SEHNR, CDR2 FQNEAQ (reference sequence). CDR3 sequence: CASSPIFSDPNTGELFF. The CDR3 region has the DNA TGTGCCAGCAGCCCCATCTTTTCGGACCCGAACACCGGGGAGCTGTTTTTT.

This clonotype was detected ten times or more. The chain uses TRBV5-1 and TRBJ2-3; TRBD2 matches at 12 bases. Looked up from germline, CDR1 is SGHRS and CDR2 is YFSETQ. Germline trimming cut 4 bases from V and 3 bases from J; bases unmatched to any gene: 6. The CDR3 runs to 16 residues. This CDR3 reads CASSQTSGSTTDTQYF. CDR3 sequence (DNA): TGCGCCAGCAGCCAGACTAGCGGGAGTACGACAGATACGCAGTATTTT.

This clonotype was observed a handful of times. The chain is built from TRBV7-9 and TRBJ2-3, with D uncertain. V lost 8 bases, J lost 0 bases, and 12 bases lay in between. Germline V gives CDR1 SEHNR, CDR2 FQNEAQ (reference sequence). This CDR3 spans 14 amino acids. CDR3 sequence (DNA): TGTGCCAGCGGCCTTTCGGCTAGCACAGATACGCAGTATTTT. It translates to CASGLSASTDTQYF.

This clonotype has at least ten counts. The V call is TRBV12-3 or TRBV12-4, the J call TRBJ2-3; TRBD1 agrees at 8 bases. There are 14 residues in the CDR3. J lost 4 bases, V lost 5 bases, and 5 bases had no gene match. Here the CDR3 DNA reads TGTGCCAGCAGTCTCCGGACAGGGCCAGATACGCAGTATTTT. Its protein product is CASSLRTGPDTQYF.

About this clonotype itself: This sequence may be a read error, since a much larger clone differs from it by one base. The chain couples TRBV12-3 or TRBV12-4 to TRBJ1-1; 7 bases are shared with TRBD1. The CDR3 loop spans 15 amino acids. The ends lost 6 bases at V and 6 bases at J; junction bases unmatched: 13. CDR3 region: CASRSPTGRDAEAFF. In nucleotides, the CDR3 is TGTGCCAGCAGGAGCCCGACAGGGAGAGACGCTGAAGCTTTCTTT.

This chain links TRBV12-3 or TRBV12-4 with TRBJ1-1, with D possibly being TRBD1 (5 bases). This CDR3 is 15 amino acids long. V was clipped by 5 bases and J by 5 bases, with 18 bases between them. CDR3 in amino acids: CASSRRGQGGTEAFF. The CDR3 nucleotides read TGTGCCAGCAGTCGTCGAGGGCAGGGCGGGACTGAAGCTTTCTTT.

This clonotype was picked up many times. This chain links TRBV15 with TRBJ2-3; 7 bases line up with TRBD2. The CDR3 extends over 16 amino acids. J was trimmed by 1 base and V by 1 base; bases with no gene match: 5. Germline V gene lookup returns CDR1 LNHNV and CDR2 YYDKDF (reference sequence). CDR3 in DNA: TGTGCCACCAGCAGAGGACCGGGGGGACGCACAGATACGCAGTATTTT. Translating it yields CATSRGPGGRTDTQYF.

This clonotype was counted a few times. The genes are TRBV12-3 or TRBV12-4 and TRBJ2-3; TRBD2 agrees at 12 bases. CDR3 length: 15 residues. The junction had 6 bases not matched to a gene; V was cut back by 3 bases and J by 8 bases. CDR3 residues: CASSFGSSGRGTQYF. The CDR3 coding sequence is TGTGCCAGCAGTTTTGGGTCTAGCGGGAGGGGTACGCAGTATTTT.

This clonotype was seen a handful of times. The chain combines TRBV12-3 or TRBV12-4 with TRBJ2-2, with a weak D call TRBD1 (5 bases). Deletions cut 3 bases from V and 3 bases from J, with 14 bases between. The CDR3 totals 16 residues. For the CDR3, the DNA is TGTGCCAGCAGTTTTGTCAGGGTCGGTGACACCGGGGAGCTGTTTTTT. It translates to CASSFVRVGDTGELFF.

The chain couples TRBV28 to TRBJ2-1; 8 nucleotides line up with TRBD1. Germline V gives CDR1 MDHEN, CDR2 SYDVKM. This CDR3 region has 15 residues. Germline trimming cut 11 bases from V and 7 bases from J; bases unmatched to any gene: 16. The CDR3 coding sequence is TGTGCCGCCTCCGTTCAGGGGGCTCTCCGGAATGAGCAGTTCTTC. This encodes CAASVQGALRNEQFF.

This clonotype has at least ten counts. This rearrangement joins TRBV5-1 to TRBJ2-7, with D perhaps matching TRBD1 (6 bases). The CDR3 length is 14 residues. CDR1 and CDR2 from the germline V gene are SGHRS and YFSETQ. V was shortened by 0 bases and J by 0 bases, with 7 bases between the two germline ends. In nucleotides, the CDR3 is TGCGCCAGCAGCTTGGGACAGGCCTCCTACGAGCAGTACTTC. It yields the protein CASSLGQASYEQYF. Full variable domain (outside the CDR3, taken from reference TRBV5-1 and TRBJ2-7): KAGVTQTPRYLIKTRGQQVTLSCSPISGHRSVSWYQQTPGQGLQFLFEYFSETQRNKGNFPGRFSGRQFSNSRSEMNVSTLELGDSALYLCASSLGQASYEQYFGPGTRLTVT.

To note about this clonotype: An end of the junction does not agree with germline; a read error may underlie this. This chain connects TRBV11-2 to TRBJ2-4; 8 bases are a match to TRBD1. The CDR3 runs 13 residues. Germline V CDR1 and CDR2: SGHAT, FQNNGV. The CDR3 bases are TGTGCCAGCAGCTTGGACCCGGGACAGGTCTCCCTCTTC. Translation gives CASSLDPGQVSLF.

This clonotype was picked up a small number of times. The rearrangement joins TRBV28 to TRBJ2-4; perhaps TRBD2 as D (5 bases). The germline V gene encodes CDR1 MDHEN and CDR2 SYDVKM. CDR3 length: 14 amino acids. V gave up 6 bases and J gave up 4 bases, with 13 bases separating them. The CDR3, as DNA: TGTGCCAGCAGGGCAGGAGGACGGAAAAACATTCAGTACTTC. As protein: CASRAGGRKNIQYF.

This clonotype was seen repeatedly, ten times or more. CDR3 in amino acids: CASSEKLGGGAWDEQFF. CDR3 DNA sequence: TGCGCCAGCAGTGAGAAGTTAGGAGGGGGGGCCTGGGATGAGCAGTTCTTC. V gene TRBV10-1 combines with J gene TRBJ2-1; D possibly corresponds to TRBD2 (7 bases). The CDR3 contains 17 residues. CDR1 WNHNN and CDR2 SYGVQD come from the germline V gene (reference sequence). Deletions cut 2 bases from V and 8 bases from J, with 22 bases between.

This clonotype turned up a few times. The gene calls are TRBV6-1 and TRBJ1-5; TRBD1 is a possible D gene (5 bases). This CDR3 is 15 amino acids long. With 2 bases removed from V and 0 bases from J, the gap between germline ends came to 8 bases. Germline-derived CDR1 and CDR2 are MNHNS and SASEGT. The CDR3 nucleotides read TGTGCCAGCAGTGAACAGGGCTATAGCAATCAGCCCCAGCATTTT. This codes for CASSEQGYSNQPQHF.

This clonotype was counted ten times or more. The chain employs TRBV3-1 and TRBJ2-1; no definite D call. V dropped 3 bases and J dropped 6 bases, with 9 bases sitting between them. CDR1 LGHDT and CDR2 YNNKEL come from the germline V gene (reference sequence). This CDR3 has 13 residues. The CDR3 nucleotides are TGTGCCAGCAGCCAGAACAAGCCCAATGAGCAGTTCTTC. Translating it yields CASSQNKPNEQFF.

This clonotype was counted between two and nine times. J is TRBJ2-1 and V is TRBV6-2 or TRBV6-3; 9 bases map to TRBD2. With V trimmed by 2 bases and J by 8 bases, 7 bases remained unmatched. CDR3 length: 15 residues. CDR1 and CDR2 (germline): MNHEY, SVGEGT. CDR3 coding DNA: TGTGCCAGCAGTTACGGTGGGACTAGCCTCCATGAGCAGTTCTTC. Residues: CASSYGGTSLHEQFF.

This clonotype has only a few counts. This chain links TRBV5-7 with TRBJ1-5; D perhaps matches TRBD1 (5 bases). TRBV5-7 is filed as an ORF, its function uncertain. This CDR3 comprises 16 residues. Trimming pared 2 bases from V and 2 bases from J, leaving 14 bases between. CDR3 DNA sequence: TGTGCCAGCAGCTTACCGGGAGGGGCGGGCAATCAGCCCCAGCATTTT. Translation gives CASSLPGGAGNQPQHF.

The chain recombines TRBV20-1 with TRBJ1-1; no firm D call. Germline values: CDR1 DFQATT, CDR2 SNEGSKA (reference sequence). V lost 7 bases to trimming and J lost 5 bases, with 14 bases between them. CDR3 length: 12 residues. The CDR3 DNA reads TGCAGTGTTGAAATGCTTGGAACTGAAGCTTTCTTT. Protein sequence: CSVEMLGTEAFF.